These 29 T cell receptor beta chains were sequenced from one sample in a study of T-cell memory formation after mild COVID-19. TCRdb reanalysed the 5' RACE reads using MiXCR and keeps one entry per CDR3 protein. The sample contains over 150,000 distinct CDR3 sequences, over 20% of which appear only once. The sample taken for sequencing was PBMCs or a T cell subset sorted from them (not recorded which). The receptors derive from an adult woman who had mild COVID-19 (a few samples of this study predate the infection). Cell type and time point are not known.

This chain connects TRBV9 to TRBJ1-6; D uncertain. V dropped 0 bases and J dropped 8 bases, with 24 bases sitting between them. The germline CDR1 and CDR2 sequences are SGDLS and YYNGEE. The length of the CDR3 is 19 residues. The CDR3 region has the DNA TGTGCCAGCAGCGTAGGGGGAGGTGGGATAGGCGGGGATCATTCACCCCTCCACTTT. Translating gives CASSVGGGGIGGDHSPLHF. Variable domain in full (rest from reference TRBV9 and TRBJ1-6): DSGVTQTPKHLITATGQRVTLRCSPRSGDLSVYWYQQSLDQGLQFLIQYYNGEERAKGNILERFSAQQFPDLHSELNLSSLELGDSALYFCASSVGGGGIGGDHSPLHFGNGTRLTVT.

This clonotype was detected only a few times. V gene TRBV5-1 combines with J gene TRBJ2-7; 10 bases are a match to TRBD1. Germline CDR1 is SGHRS and CDR2 is YFSETQ. The CDR3 contains 15 residues. Losses at the gene ends were 4 bases for V and 1 base for J; bases not matched to a gene: 5. The CDR3 DNA follows: TGCGCCAGCAGCCTGGGACAGGGGATTTCCTACGAGCAGTACTTC. Amino acid sequence: CASSLGQGISYEQYF.

V and J are TRBV20-1 and TRBJ1-4; D may be TRBD1 (5 bases). This CDR3 is 11 amino acids long. With 3 bases removed from V and 11 bases from J, the gap between germline ends came to 10 bases. Per the germline V gene, CDR1 is DFQATT and CDR2 is SNEGSKA (reference sequence). CDR3 bases: TGCAGTGCTAGGACGGGGCAGAAACTGTTTTTT. Protein sequence: CSARTGQKLFF.

This clonotype has more than one count but fewer than ten. CDR3 region: CASRTGTMNTEAFF. CDR3 DNA: TGCGCCAGCAGGACGGGGACTATGAACACTGAAGCTTTCTTT. This chain connects TRBV5-1 to TRBJ1-1; D might be TRBD1 (5 bases). V was trimmed by 5 bases and J by 0 bases, leaving 11 bases between them. CDR3 size: 14 residues. Germline CDR1 and CDR2: SGHRS and YFSETQ.

The chain joins TRBV6-5 to TRBJ2-1, with D maybe TRBD2 (6 bases). Germline V lookup: CDR1 MNHEY, CDR2 SVGAGI. Between the trimmed V and J ends, which lost 5 bases and 10 bases, there was a span of 12 bases. The CDR3 is made up of 12 amino acids. The CDR3 nucleotides read TGTGCCAGCAGTCCGCCGCTAGCGGAGCAGTTCTTC. Translation gives CASSPPLAEQFF.

The chain combines TRBV15 with TRBJ1-1; no firm D call. CDR3 length equals 14 residues. In germline, CDR1 is LNHNV, CDR2 YYDKDF (reference sequence). V lost 1 base and J lost 0, with 6 bases in between. The CDR3 sequence: CATSRGDLNTEAFF. CDR3 bases: TGTGCCACCAGCAGAGGGGATTTGAACACTGAAGCTTTCTTT.

This clonotype occurred once. The chain carries TRBV11-2 and TRBJ2-2; 10 bases line up with TRBD2. With 5 bases clipped from V and 7 bases from J, the junction kept 16 bases outside the gene matches. CDR1 is SGHAT and CDR2 is FQNNGV in the germline V gene. CDR3 length: 18 residues. The CDR3 spells CASSPTGRAGGPHGELFF. DNA of the CDR3: TGTGCCAGCAGCCCCACCGGTCGAGCGGGAGGGCCTCACGGGGAGCTGTTTTTT.

This clonotype occurred a few times. The chain has TRBV5-6 and TRBJ2-5, with TRBD2 identical over 10 bases. The germline CDR1 and CDR2 sequences are SGHDT and YYEEEE. V was pared by 0 bases and J by 1 base, with 9 bases of the junction left unmatched. The CDR3 is made up of 18 amino acids. CDR3 coding DNA: TGTGCCAGCAGCTTGGGGACTAGCGGACTAGGACTCCAAGAGACCCAGTACTTC. This encodes CASSLGTSGLGLQETQYF.

The chain combines TRBV5-5 with TRBJ2-7; D gene ambiguous. The CDR3 runs to 14 residues. Trimming pared 2 bases from V and 2 bases from J, leaving 11 bases between. Germline V gives CDR1 SGHKS, CDR2 YYEKEE (reference sequence). The CDR3 loop is CASSLRDPPYEQYF. The CDR3 DNA is TGTGCCAGCAGCTTAAGGGATCCCCCCTACGAGCAGTACTTC.

The gene calls are TRBV27 and TRBJ2-7, with D perhaps TRBD1 or TRBD2 (6 bases each). CDR1 and CDR2 from the germline V gene are MNHEY and SMNVEV (reference sequence). This CDR3 region has 16 residues. V shed 4 bases and J shed 2 bases, with 18 bases lying between them. Written as DNA, the CDR3 is TGTGCCAGCAGTTGGGGGGATCGGACAGATCCCTACGAGCAGTACTTC. It translates to CASSWGDRTDPYEQYF.

This clonotype occurred a few times. The rearrangement links TRBV30 to TRBJ2-1; 8 bases fit TRBD1. V lost 5 bases to trimming and J lost 9 bases; unmatched junction nucleotides: 9. The CDR3 totals 13 residues. Germline V lookup: CDR1 GTSNPN, CDR2 SVGIG (reference sequence). CDR3 sequence: CAWGQGNLGEQFF. In DNA form, the CDR3 reads TGTGCCTGGGGACAGGGTAATTTAGGTGAGCAGTTCTTC.

This chain links TRBV10-3 with TRBJ2-7; D gene unclear. The V gene lost 0 bases and the J gene lost 2 bases, with 5 bases spanning the gap. The CDR3 totals 13 residues. Looked up from germline, CDR1 is ENHRY and CDR2 is SYGVKD. The CDR3 nucleotides read TGTGCCATCAGTGAGTCGTTCCCCTACGAGCAGTACTTC. This translates into CAISESFPYEQYF.

This clonotype was found a few times. Germline and junction disagree at one end, which may indicate a read error. The gene calls are TRBV3-1 and TRBJ2-7; 8 bases are shared with TRBD2. The CDR3 length is 17 residues. Germline values: CDR1 LGHDT, CDR2 YNNKEL (reference sequence). CDR3 in amino acids: CASCQDRWGLEGYEQYF. Here the CDR3 DNA reads TGTGCCAGCTGCCAAGATAGGTGGGGACTAGAGGGCTACGAGCAGTACTTC.

The chain carries TRBV19 and TRBJ1-2, with D possibly matching TRBD1 (6 bases). The CDR3 is made up of 12 amino acids. V was cut by 7 bases and J by 6 bases, with 12 bases left in between. Germline assignment: CDR1 LNHDA and CDR2 SQIVND (reference sequence). The CDR3 reads CASNIGGHGYTF. CDR3 coding DNA: TGTGCCAGTAACATCGGGGGGCATGGCTACACCTTC.

The chain carries TRBV15 and TRBJ1-5; D not resolved. The CDR3 has 13 amino acids. V lost 0 bases and J 6 bases, leaving 6 bases between the germline ends. Germline V lookup: CDR1 LNHNV, CDR2 YYDKDF (reference sequence). CDR3 amino acids: CATSRDVGQPQHF. The CDR3 DNA reads TGTGCCACCAGCAGAGATGTGGGTCAGCCCCAGCATTTT. Variable domain in full (rest from reference TRBV15 and TRBJ1-5): DAMVIQNPRYQVTQFGKPVTLSCSQTLNHNVMYWYQQKSSQAPKLLFHYYDKDFNNEADTPDNFQSRRPNTSFCFLDIRSPGLGDTAMYLCATSRDVGQPQHFGDGTRLSIL.

The chain carries TRBV29-1 and TRBJ2-3; D gene unclear. Deletions cut 1 base from V and 0 bases from J, with 17 bases between. The length of the CDR3 is 17 residues. Per the germline V gene, CDR1 is SQVTM and CDR2 is ANQGSEA. The chain's CDR3 is CSVEGWVRHGSTDTQYF. The CDR3 bases are TGCAGCGTTGAAGGGTGGGTACGGCACGGGAGCACAGATACGCAGTATTTT.

The chain uses TRBV4-3 and TRBJ1-5, with D perhaps TRBD1 (6 bases). The CDR3 totals 15 residues. CDR1 LGHNA and CDR2 YSLEER come from the germline V gene. Trimming left V 0 bases short and J 5 bases short, with 11 bases between. CDR3 bases: TGCGCCAGCAGCCAAGAACAGGGAGGGTATCAGCCCCAGCATTTT. Translating gives CASSQEQGGYQPQHF.

The chain employs TRBV3-1 and TRBJ2-1; D might be TRBD2 (6 bases). This CDR3 is 16 amino acids long. Per the germline V gene, CDR1 is LGHDT and CDR2 is YNNKEL (reference sequence). Trimming stripped 6 bases from V and 0 bases from J, with 15 bases between. The CDR3 bases are TGTGCCAGCAGTCGGAGCGGGTTTAGCTCCTACAATGAGCAGTTCTTC. It codes for CASSRSGFSSYNEQFF.

In its sample, this clonotype was seen a few times. The chain joins TRBV5-1 to TRBJ1-1; a weak D match, TRBD1 (5 bases). This CDR3 spans 14 amino acids. The V gene's germline CDR1 is SGHRS and CDR2 YFSETQ. V was clipped by 2 bases and J by 1 base, with 9 bases between them. CDR3 coding DNA: TGCGCCAGCAGCTTCAGGGAAGGGAACACTGAAGCTTTCTTT. Its translation: CASSFREGNTEAFF. Using reference TRBV5-1 and TRBJ1-1 for the parts outside the CDR3, the full variable domain is KAGVTQTPRYLIKTRGQQVTLSCSPISGHRSVSWYQQTPGQGLQFLFEYFSETQRNKGNFPGRFSGRQFSNSRSEMNVSTLELGDSALYLCASSFREGNTEAFFGQGTRLTVV.

This rearrangement joins TRBV11-2 to TRBJ2-7, with 11 bases identical to TRBD1. The CDR3 consists of 15 residues. The trim removed 5 bases at V and 3 bases at J, leaving 6 bases unmatched. Germline-derived CDR1 and CDR2 are SGHAT and FQNNGV. Written as DNA, the CDR3 is TGTGCCAGCAGCGTGACCGGGACAGGGGGCTACGAGCAGTACTTC. Its protein product is CASSVTGTGGYEQYF.

V is TRBV5-1 and J is TRBJ2-2; 11 bases fit TRBD1. In germline, CDR1 is SGHRS, CDR2 YFSETQ. The CDR3 is made up of 16 amino acids. The junction had 3 bases not matched to a gene; V was cut back by 2 bases and J by 3 bases. The CDR3 here is CASSFGTGGDTGELFF. CDR3 DNA sequence: TGCGCCAGCAGCTTCGGGACAGGGGGAGACACCGGGGAGCTGTTTTTT. Variable domain in full (rest from reference TRBV5-1 and TRBJ2-2): KAGVTQTPRYLIKTRGQQVTLSCSPISGHRSVSWYQQTPGQGLQFLFEYFSETQRNKGNFPGRFSGRQFSNSRSEMNVSTLELGDSALYLCASSFGTGGDTGELFFGEGSRLTVL.

The CDR3 protein is CASSLGELRTDTQYF. The CDR3 coding sequence is TGTGCCAGCAGCTTAGGGGAGTTGCGCACAGATACGCAGTATTTT. This rearrangement joins TRBV7-6 to TRBJ2-3; tentatively, D is TRBD2 (5 bases). Trimming cost V 1 base and J 1 base, with 9 bases left between them. The length of the CDR3 is 15 residues. Per the germline V gene, CDR1 is SGHVS and CDR2 is FNYEAQ. Full variable domain (rest looked up from reference TRBV7-6 and TRBJ2-3): GAGVSQSPRYKVTKRGQDVALRCDPISGHVSLYWYRQALGQGPEFLTYFNYEAQQDKSGLPNDRFSAERPEGSISTLTIQRTEQRDSAMYRCASSLGELRTDTQYFGPGTRLTVL.

The CDR3 protein is CASSISPGQSYEQYF. For the CDR3, the DNA is TGTGCCAGCAGCATTAGCCCGGGACAGTCCTACGAGCAGTACTTC. This sequence joins TRBV9 and TRBJ2-7; TRBD1 aligns across 7 bases. The CDR3 sequence is 15 residues long. Trimming at V came to 4 bases and at J to 1 base, leaving 8 bases not matched to a gene. Germline lookup yields CDR1 SGDLS and CDR2 YYNGEE.

The chain is built from TRBV29-1 and TRBJ2-7, with TRBD1 as a possible D gene (5 bases). Trimming left V 2 bases short and J 2 bases short, with 7 bases between. The CDR3 loop spans 12 amino acids. Germline V CDR1 and CDR2: SQVTM, ANQGSEA. CDR3 bases: TGCAGCGTTGAAATGGACACCTACGAGCAGTACTTC. It specifies CSVEMDTYEQYF.

This clonotype was picked up a small number of times. This sequence joins TRBV27 and TRBJ2-3; D gene uncertain. With 2 bases removed from V and 2 bases from J, the gap between germline ends came to 11 bases. The CDR3 extends over 15 amino acids. CDR1 and CDR2 from the germline V gene are MNHEY and SMNVEV (reference sequence). CDR3 sequence (DNA): TGTGCCAGCAGTTTAGTTTTGTCCGCCACAGATACGCAGTATTTT. Translating gives CASSLVLSATDTQYF.

This clonotype came up a few times. This chain uses TRBV27 with TRBJ2-3, with TRBD1 matching 7 bases. The trim removed 3 bases at V and 2 bases at J, leaving 2 bases unmatched. The CDR3 totals 14 residues. Looked up from germline, CDR1 is MNHEY and CDR2 is SMNVEV (reference sequence). CDR3 sequence: CASSFDRATDTQYF. Written as DNA, the CDR3 is TGTGCCAGCAGTTTTGACAGGGCCACAGATACGCAGTATTTT.

This clonotype turned up a few times. The genes are TRBV15 and TRBJ2-3; D gene uncertain. The V end was cut by 8 bases, the J end by 0 bases, with 9 bases between. The length of the CDR3 is 13 residues. Germline V gives CDR1 LNHNV, CDR2 YYDKDF (reference sequence). CDR3 nucleotide sequence: TGTGCCACCGCAGGATCTAGCACAGATACGCAGTATTTT. This encodes CATAGSSTDTQYF.

This clonotype was counted ten times or more. This sequence joins TRBV2 and TRBJ2-3, with TRBD2 identical over 10 bases. The J segment lost 4 bases and the V segment lost 2 bases, leaving 12 bases of the junction unmatched. CDR3 size: 18 residues. Germline assignment: CDR1 SNHLY and CDR2 FYNNEI. CDR3 sequence (DNA): TGTGCCAGCAGTGAATTCCCCATGAGCGGGGGGGGGGCAGATACGCAGTATTTT. Its translation is CASSEFPMSGGGADTQYF.

This chain connects TRBV9 to TRBJ1-3; D gene uncertain. The germline CDR1 and CDR2 sequences are SGDLS and YYNGEE. The CDR3 consists of 15 residues. V was pared by 4 bases and J by 0 bases, with 11 bases between. CDR3 residues: CASSSGLSSGNTIYF. The CDR3 DNA sequence: TGTGCCAGCAGCAGTGGCCTAAGCTCTGGAAACACCATATATTTT.